The next 3 T cell receptor beta chains were all read from a single sample in a study of T cell responses to AZD1222 COVID-19 vaccine. TCRdb keeps only in-frame clones here, not all; method: immunoSEQ multiplex PCR. The sample holds about 140,000 clones; almost 90% are singletons and the top ten take roughly 3%. Sample: peripheral blood, taken on day 0 of AZD1222 vaccination. Receptors originate from an adult in good health.

This sequence joins TRBV6-1 and TRBJ1-2, with 9 bases that match TRBD1. With 1 base clipped from V and 4 bases from J, the junction kept 10 bases outside the gene matches. Germline V lookup: CDR1 MNHNS, CDR2 SASEGT. The CDR3 spans 17 residues. The CDR3 sequence: CASSEGPQQGAAYGYTF. CDR3 nucleotide sequence: TGTGCCAGCAGTGAAGGCCCCCAACAGGGGGCGGCCTATGGCTACACCTTC.

V is TRBV5-1 and J is TRBJ2-3, with D possibly TRBD1 on 6 matching bases. The CDR3 has 16 residues. Trimming stripped 0 bases from V and 0 bases from J, with 11 bases between. Per the germline V gene, CDR1 is SGHRS and CDR2 is YFSETQ. CDR3 residues: CASSLDAGDSTDTQYF. CDR3 bases: TGCGCCAGCAGCTTGGACGCAGGGGATAGCACAGATACGCAGTATTTT.

This clone was seen only once. V is TRBV27 and J is TRBJ2-7; D unclear. There are 13 residues in the CDR3. The V gene lost 5 bases and the J gene lost 3 bases, with 11 bases spanning the gap. Germline V CDR1 and CDR2: MNHEY, SMNVEV (reference sequence). CDR3 protein: CASSPWAFYEQYF. Written as DNA, the CDR3 is TGTGCCAGCAGTCCTTGGGCGTTCTACGAGCAGTACTTC.